A single sample gave rise to the 13 T cell receptor beta chains below, sequenced in a study of T cell responses to AZD1222 COVID-19 vaccine. TCRdb's table, derived via immunoSEQ multiplex PCR, lists solely in-frame clones and lacks some. This sample has 150,000 to 200,000 clones; less than 90% occur once, and the top ten carry 1.5% to 2%. The sequences come from peripheral blood, collected on day 0 of AZD1222 vaccination. The origin of the receptors is an adult in good health.

The rearrangement links TRBV5-4 to TRBJ1-2, with 8 bases matching TRBD1. Germline V CDR1 and CDR2: SGHNT, YYREEE (reference sequence). J lost 7 bases, V lost 4 bases, and 6 bases had no gene match. The CDR3 contains 13 residues. CDR3 nucleotide sequence: TGTGCCAGCAGCCTCACAGGGGGATTTGGCTACACCTTC. Translation gives CASSLTGGFGYTF.

J is TRBJ2-1 and V is TRBV7-2; TRBD1 agrees at 8 bases. The V and J ends lost 1 base and 7 bases, in that order; junction bases with no gene match: 9. The CDR3 has 16 amino acids. Germline V gene sequence: CDR1 SGHTA, CDR2 FQGNSA. DNA for the CDR3: TGTGCCAGCAGCTTAGGTTTCAGGACAGGGTTGAATGAGCAGTTCTTC. Protein: CASSLGFRTGLNEQFF. The whole variable domain, remainder taken from reference TRBV7-2 and TRBJ2-1, is GAGVSQSPSNKVTEKGKDVELRCDPISGHTALYWYRQSLGQGLEFLIYFQGNSAPDKSGLPSDRFSAERTGGSVSTLTIQRTQQEDSAVYLCASSLGFRTGLNEQFFGPGTRLTVL.

The rearrangement uses TRBV4-3 and TRBJ1-2, with D possibly matching TRBD1 (6 bases). This CDR3 contains 16 residues. V lost 4 bases and J lost 3, with 18 bases in between. Germline CDR1 reads LGHNA; CDR2 reads YSLEER. The CDR3 loop reads CASSLTKGQGYYGYTF. CDR3 DNA sequence: TGCGCCAGCAGCCTGACTAAGGGGCAGGGGTACTATGGCTACACCTTC.

The chain has TRBV15 and TRBJ1-6; TRBD1 matches at 8 bases. This CDR3 has 18 amino acids. The germline V gene has CDR1 LNHNV and CDR2 YYDKDF (reference sequence). The J segment lost 6 bases and the V segment lost 1 base, leaving 11 bases of the junction unmatched. The CDR3 sequence is CATSRGQGANDFNSPLHF. In DNA form, the CDR3 reads TGTGCCACCAGCAGAGGCCAGGGGGCGAATGATTTTAATTCACCCCTCCACTTT.

The chain links TRBV18 to TRBJ2-3; D could derive from TRBD1 or TRBD2 (5 bases each). V shed 0 bases and J shed 1 base, with 14 bases lying between them. This CDR3 contains 17 residues. Per the germline V gene, CDR1 is KGHSH and CDR2 is LQKENI. DNA of the CDR3: TGTGCCAGCTCACCACCGGTGGGGACCGTCGGCACAGATACGCAGTATTTT. It encodes CASSPPVGTVGTDTQYF.

V is TRBV30 and J is TRBJ2-7; 8 bases line up with TRBD1. The CDR3 sequence is 16 residues long. V was clipped by 2 bases and J by 2 bases; unmatched bases: 11. CDR1 and CDR2 (germline): GTSNPN, SVGIG (reference sequence). The CDR3 DNA sequence: TGTGCCTGGAGTCCTCGAGACAGGGGAATCACCTACGAGCAGTACTTC. Protein sequence: CAWSPRDRGITYEQYF.

The J gene is TRBJ2-7, the V gene TRBV3-1 (or the pseudogene TRBV3-2), with D uncertain. Germline V gene sequence: CDR1 LGHDT, CDR2 YNNKEL (reference sequence). Trimming pared 1 base from V and 3 bases from J, leaving 4 bases between. The CDR3 is made up of 12 amino acids. The CDR3 here is CASSQGGYEQYF. In DNA, the CDR3 is TGTGCCAGCAGCCAAGGCGGCTACGAGCAGTACTTC.

The rearrangement joins TRBV5-1 to TRBJ2-1; 14 bases line up with TRBD2. The germline gives CDR1 SGHRS, CDR2 YFSETQ. This CDR3 comprises 18 residues. The V gene end was trimmed by 4 bases and the J gene end by 3 bases; junction bases not matched to a gene: 9. This chain's CDR3 is CASSGGGTSGGLYNEQFF. In DNA, the CDR3 is TGCGCCAGCAGCGGTGGAGGGACTAGCGGGGGCCTCTACAATGAGCAGTTCTTC. The full variable domain, completed using reference TRBV5-1 and TRBJ2-1, is KAGVTQTPRYLIKTRGQQVTLSCSPISGHRSVSWYQQTPGQGLQFLFEYFSETQRNKGNFPGRFSGRQFSNSRSEMNVSTLELGDSALYLCASSGGGTSGGLYNEQFFGPGTRLTVL.

The J gene is TRBJ2-1, the V gene TRBV10-3; TRBD2 matches at 14 bases. This CDR3 has 15 residues. With V trimmed by 5 bases and J by 10 bases, 7 bases remained unmatched. Germline assignment: CDR1 ENHRY and CDR2 SYGVKD. CDR3 DNA sequence: TGTGCCATCAGTCCTGGACTAGCGGGGGGTCAGGAGCAGTTCTTC. Translating gives CAISPGLAGGQEQFF.

This clone was observed a few times. The chain joins TRBV19 to TRBJ1-5, with 11 bases that match TRBD1. CDR3 length equals 15 residues. The V segment lost 5 bases and the J segment 7 bases; nucleotides outside the gene matches: 7. Germline V gene lookup returns CDR1 LNHDA and CDR2 SQIVND (reference sequence). CDR3 protein: CASSGQGALRQPQHF. The CDR3 DNA follows: TGTGCCAGTAGTGGACAGGGGGCTCTCCGCCAGCCCCAGCATTTT.

The chain recombines TRBV5-1 with TRBJ2-5; D perhaps matches TRBD2 (6 bases). Looked up from germline, CDR1 is SGHRS and CDR2 is YFSETQ. This CDR3 comprises 14 residues. Trimming took off 4 bases at V and 7 bases at J, with 17 bases between the two ends. CDR3 region: CASSKEGQGPTQYF. The CDR3 bases are TGCGCCAGCAGCAAGGAGGGGCAGGGCCCGACCCAGTACTTC.

V gene TRBV7-9 combines with J gene TRBJ1-2; 7 bases fit TRBD1. The germline V gene has CDR1 SEHNR and CDR2 FQNEAQ (reference sequence). The CDR3 sequence is 13 residues long. The J segment lost 4 bases and the V segment lost 5 bases, leaving 4 bases of the junction unmatched. The CDR3 nucleotides are TGTGCCAGCAGCCCCCGGGACAGCTATGGCTACACCTTC. Protein sequence: CASSPRDSYGYTF.

CDR3 nucleotides: TGTGCCAGCAGTGAGGGGACAGGGGGCTTGGGGTCTGGAAACACCATATATTTT. This sequence encodes CASSEGTGGLGSGNTIYF. The chain has TRBV6-1 and TRBJ1-3; 12 positions agree with TRBD1. This CDR3 spans 18 amino acids. The germline V gene has CDR1 MNHNS and CDR2 SASEGT. Unmatched junction bases numbered 7, after V lost 3 bases and J lost 1 base.